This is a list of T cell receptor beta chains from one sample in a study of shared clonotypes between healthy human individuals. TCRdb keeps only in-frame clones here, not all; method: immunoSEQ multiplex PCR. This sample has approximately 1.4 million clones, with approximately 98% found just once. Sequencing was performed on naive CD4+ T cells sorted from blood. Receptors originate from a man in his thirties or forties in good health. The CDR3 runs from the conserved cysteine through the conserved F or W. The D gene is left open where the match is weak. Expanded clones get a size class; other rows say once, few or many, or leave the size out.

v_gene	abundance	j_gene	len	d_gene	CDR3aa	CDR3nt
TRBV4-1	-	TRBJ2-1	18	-	CASSHSPGVPLSYNEQFF	TGCGCCAGCAGCCACTCACCCGGGGTTCCGCTCTCCTACAATGAGCAGTTCTTC
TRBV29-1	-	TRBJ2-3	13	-	CSARKGIADTQYF	TGCAGCGCCCGGAAAGGAATAGCAGATACGCAGTATTTT
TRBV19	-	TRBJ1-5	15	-	CASSWDWAGESPQHF	TGTGCCAGTAGTTGGGATTGGGCAGGGGAGAGCCCCCAGCATTTT
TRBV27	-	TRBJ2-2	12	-	CANSKGTGELFF	TGTGCCAACAGTAAAGGAACCGGGGAGCTGTTTTTT
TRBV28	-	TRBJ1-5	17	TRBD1	CASSLHRGQGLDQPQHF	TGTGCCAGCAGCCTTCATCGTGGACAGGGATTGGATCAGCCCCAGCATTTT
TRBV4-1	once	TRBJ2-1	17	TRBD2	CASSQALTSGNYNEQFF	TGCGCCAGCAGCCAAGCCCTGACTAGCGGGAACTACAATGAGCAGTTCTTC
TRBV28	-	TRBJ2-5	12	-	CASSSPRETQYF	TGTGCCAGCAGTTCCCCGCGAGAGACCCAGTACTTC
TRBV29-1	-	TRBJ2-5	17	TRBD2	CSVLRTSGRASRETQYF	TGCAGCGTCTTGAGAACTAGCGGGAGGGCCAGTAGGGAGACCCAGTACTTC
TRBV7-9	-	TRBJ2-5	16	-	CASSPLAPSRKETQYF	TGTGCCAGCAGCCCCCTCGCCCCCAGTAGGAAAGAGACCCAGTACTTC
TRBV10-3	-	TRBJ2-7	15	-	CAISERGRSSYEQYF	TGTGCCATCAGTGAGCGAGGGCGTAGCTCCTACGAGCAGTACTTC
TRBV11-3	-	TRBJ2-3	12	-	CASSRRADTQYF	TGTGCCAGCAGCCGTCGTGCAGATACGCAGTATTTT
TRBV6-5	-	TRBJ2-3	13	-	CASSYSNYDTQYF	TGTGCCAGCAGTTACTCAAACTACGACACGCAGTATTTT
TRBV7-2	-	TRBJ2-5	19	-	CASSLSRIWVGLLQETQYF	TGTGCCAGCAGCTTAAGCAGGATCTGGGTCGGCCTACTCCAAGAGACCCAGTACTTC